These 11 T cell receptor beta chains were all obtained from the same sample, sequenced in a study of cytomegalovirus exposure and HLA in healthy donors. PCR was performed using 60 Vbeta and 13 Jbeta primers. Profiling relied on immunoSEQ multiplex PCR, and the TCRdb table lists in-frame clones only, not all of them. The repertoire has some 170,000 clones, around 80% of them found once; the top ten carry roughly 1.6%. Sequences were obtained from PBMCs. The receptor source for this set is a girl under 18 in good health and CMV-seropositive.

This clone was counted a single time. This chain joins TRBV11-2 and TRBJ2-4, with TRBD2 matching 11 bases. The germline V gene encodes CDR1 SGHAT and CDR2 FQNNGV. Losses at the gene ends were 5 bases for V and 6 bases for J; bases not matched to a gene: 9. The CDR3 length is 16 residues. DNA of the CDR3: TGTGCCAGCAGCCATCTTAGCGGGAGGGCCCGAAACATTCAGTACTTC. Amino acids: CASSHLSGRARNIQYF.

The chain uses TRBV7-2 and TRBJ2-1; D might be TRBD2 (6 bases). There are 15 residues in the CDR3. Deletions cut 5 bases from V and 7 bases from J, with 18 bases between. CDR1 is SGHTA and CDR2 is FQGNSA in the germline V gene. The CDR3 nucleotides are TGTGCCAGCAGCCCGACGATTACCCGGGGGAATGAGCAGTTCTTC. Translation: CASSPTITRGNEQFF.

The chain links TRBV29-1 to TRBJ2-3, with a tentative D call TRBD1 (5 bases). The germline V gene encodes CDR1 SQVTM and CDR2 ANQGSEA. The CDR3 runs 14 residues. V dropped 3 bases and J dropped 4 bases, with 14 bases sitting between them. CDR3 region: CSVELGALADTQYF. The CDR3 DNA follows: TGCAGCGTTGAGTTAGGGGCATTGGCAGATACGCAGTATTTT.

This clone was seen a handful of times. V usage is TRBV30 and J usage is TRBJ1-1; the D gene is possibly TRBD1 (6 bases). Trimming stripped 5 bases from V and 1 base from J, with 11 bases between. The CDR3 is made up of 13 amino acids. Germline V gene sequence: CDR1 GTSNPN, CDR2 SVGIG (reference sequence). CDR3 DNA: TGTGCCTGGGGCAGGGGTCGGAACACTGAAGCTTTCTTT. Residues: CAWGRGRNTEAFF.

In its sample, this clone was seen a few times. The chain is built from TRBV14 and TRBJ1-3; D remains ambiguous. Trimming cost V 0 bases and J 4 bases, with 10 bases left between them. The CDR3 length is 15 residues. Germline V gives CDR1 SGHDN, CDR2 FVKESK. CDR3 DNA sequence: TGTGCCAGCAGCCAAGATTACGGTCGAGGAAACACCATATATTTT. Translating it yields CASSQDYGRGNTIYF.

The V gene is TRBV7-3, the J gene TRBJ2-3; D is ambiguous. Germline lookup yields CDR1 SGHTA and CDR2 FQGTGA. Between the trimmed V and J ends, which lost 4 bases and 4 bases, there was a span of 15 bases. The CDR3 spans 15 residues. The CDR3 reads CASSSPGPLADTQYF. The CDR3 DNA reads TGTGCCAGCAGCTCTCCGGGTCCTTTGGCAGATACGCAGTATTTT. Using reference TRBV7-3 and TRBJ2-3 for the parts outside the CDR3, the full variable domain is GAGVSQTPSNKVTEKGKYVELRCDPISGHTALYWYRQSLGQGPEFLIYFQGTGAADDSGLPNDRFFAVRPEGSVSTLKIQRTERGDSAVYLCASSSPGPLADTQYFGPGTRLTVL.

This sequence joins TRBV2 and TRBJ2-2; perhaps TRBD1 as D (6 bases). Germline V gene lookup returns CDR1 SNHLY and CDR2 FYNNEI. The CDR3 consists of 14 residues. The V and J ends lost 1 base and 7 bases respectively, with 10 bases between them. The CDR3 spells CASSEGQGFGELFF. The CDR3 DNA follows: TGTGCCAGCAGTGAAGGGCAGGGGTTCGGGGAGCTGTTTTTT.

The V and J genes are TRBV14 and TRBJ2-7; D possibly corresponds to TRBD1 (5 bases). There are 15 residues in the CDR3. Trimming removed 4 bases at V and 3 bases at J, with 16 bases between. Germline V lookup: CDR1 SGHDN, CDR2 FVKESK. The CDR3 DNA follows: TGTGCCAGCAGCCCCCCCCCGGGCAGGGACTACGAGCAGTACTTC. It specifies CASSPPPGRDYEQYF.

The chain carries TRBV19 and TRBJ1-5; 10 bases agree with TRBD1. The J segment lost 5 bases and the V segment lost 5 bases, leaving 15 bases of the junction unmatched. Germline V gene lookup returns CDR1 LNHDA and CDR2 SQIVND (reference sequence). The CDR3 sequence is 18 residues long. DNA for the CDR3: TGTGCCAGTAGTGCGGCTCAGGGACAGGGGAAAGGAGATCAGCCCCAGCATTTT. Translation gives CASSAAQGQGKGDQPQHF.

The rearrangement links TRBV10-3 to TRBJ2-3; D gene unclear. CDR1 is ENHRY and CDR2 is SYGVKD in the germline V gene. V was shortened by 0 bases and J by 6 bases, with 13 bases between the two germline ends. The CDR3 consists of 15 residues. CDR3 sequence: CAISESRTPSDTQYF. As DNA, the CDR3 is TGTGCCATCAGTGAGTCGAGAACCCCCTCCGATACGCAGTATTTT.

Only one count was recorded for this clone. This rearrangement joins TRBV19 to TRBJ2-5, with a weak D call TRBD1 (5 bases). Deletions cut 5 bases from V and 1 base from J, with 14 bases between. CDR1 is LNHDA, CDR2 SQIVND, per germline (reference sequence). The CDR3 runs to 15 residues. The CDR3, as DNA: TGTGCCAGTAGTCCCCAAAGGGGAACCCAAGAGACCCAGTACTTC. It codes for CASSPQRGTQETQYF.